This entry describes one TCR beta chain. The antigen is undetermined. These data originate in a study of T cell responses to AZD1222 COVID-19 vaccine. Assay: immunoSEQ multiplex PCR; the TCRdb copy retains only in-frame clones and omits some. The data show about 150,000 clones, about 87% seen once. Study-wide results and caveats: Nearly half of the spike-specific TCRs reportedly recognize variant regions that carry no mutations.

This CDR3 contains 14 residues. V lost 6 bases, J lost 3 bases, and 5 bases stayed unmatched. Per the germline V gene, CDR1 is MNHEY and CDR2 is SMNVEV (reference sequence). The specimen was peripheral blood, collected 28 days after the second AZD1222 dose. The chain couples TRBV27 to TRBJ1-5, with TRBD1 matching 7 bases. This sequence originates from an adult who received the AZD1222 COVID-19 vaccine. CDR3 loop: CASRGGWNNQPQHF. CDR3 nucleotides: TGTGCCAGCAGAGGGGGCTGGAACAATCAGCCCCAGCATTTT.